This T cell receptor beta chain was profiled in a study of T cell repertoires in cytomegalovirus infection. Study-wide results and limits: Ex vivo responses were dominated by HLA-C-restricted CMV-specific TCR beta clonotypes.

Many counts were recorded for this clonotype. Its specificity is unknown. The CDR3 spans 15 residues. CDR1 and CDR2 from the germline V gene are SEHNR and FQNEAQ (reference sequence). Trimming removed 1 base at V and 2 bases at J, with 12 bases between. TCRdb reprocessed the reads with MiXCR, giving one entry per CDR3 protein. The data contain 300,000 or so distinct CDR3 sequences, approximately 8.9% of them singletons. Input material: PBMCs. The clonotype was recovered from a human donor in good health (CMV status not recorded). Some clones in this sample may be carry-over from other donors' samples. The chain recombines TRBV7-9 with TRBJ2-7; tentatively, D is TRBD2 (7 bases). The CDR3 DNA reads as TGTGCCAGCAGCTTAGGAGGGGGGGGAGCCTACGAGCAGTACGTC. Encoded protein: CASSLGGGGAYEQYV.